This T cell receptor (beta chain) appears in the sequencing data of a study of regulatory and conventional T cells in RAG deficiency. J was trimmed by 8 bases and V by 3 bases; bases with no gene match: 11. Germline CDR1 and CDR2: MGHRA and YSYEKL. This CDR3 is built from 16 residues. Overall study findings and caveats: Omenn patients showed >80% Treg-Tconv overlap and shorter CDR3 lengths. Treg unique TCR beta sequences were approximately 100-fold fewer in Omenn syndrome and CID/AS patients than controls.

Genomic DNA came from blood conventional CD4+ T cells gated CD25-low CD127-high. Measured with immunoSEQ multiplex PCR; TCRdb has only the in-frame clones, and not every one. The sample lists about 29,000 clones; 90% to 95% were seen once. Regarding this clone: Antigen unknown.

The sample was also linked to a second study, of regulatory T cells. Per that paper: Primers: 52 TRBV forward and 13 TRBJ reverse. Regulatory T cells showed the strongest V-J pair restriction and V/J gene skewing among patient repertoires.

The chain has TRBV4-1 and TRBJ1-4, with 8 positions matching TRBD1. The sequenced material came from CD25- CD4+ T cells sorted from blood. The receptor was isolated from a human donor in good health. CDR3 residues: CASSHPGRDRYEKLFF. CDR3 in DNA: TGCGCCAGCAGCCATCCGGGGAGGGACAGGTACGAAAAACTGTTTTTT.